This T cell receptor (beta chain) came from a study of blood T cell repertoires in COVID-19. Only a few counts were recorded for this clone. V lost 3 bases and J lost 4; bases outside the gene matches: 3. This CDR3 spans 15 amino acids. Germline values: CDR1 KGHDR, CDR2 SFDVKD. TCRdb keeps only in-frame clones here, not all; method: immunoSEQ multiplex PCR. This sample yields around 220,000 clones, of which about 85% are seen a single time; roughly a tenth belongs to the top ten. The TCR comes from a woman aged 50 to 60 with COVID-19, enrolled during active disease. Specimen: peripheral blood. The V call is TRBV24-1, the J call TRBJ1-5; TRBD1 matches at 9 bases. The CDR3 DNA reads as TGTGCCACCAGTGATGCCGGGACAGGGAATCAGCCCCAGCATTTT. Translating it yields CATSDAGTGNQPQHF.